A few counts support the clone carrying this T cell receptor beta chain. The target antigen is unknown. The data stem from a study of T cell repertoires in cytomegalovirus infection. About the research overall: Newly reported HLA-C-restricted and thoroughly characterized HLA-B-restricted CMV epitopes were employed. Evidence of both CMV infection and a matching HLA type came from public TCR beta signatures.

Study conclusions and caveats: HLA-C-restricted CMV-specific TCR beta clonotypes prevailed in the ex vivo response.

Using its own MiXCR run on the reads, TCRdb lists one record per CDR3 protein. The sample lists some 900,000 distinct CDR3 sequences, approximately 30% seen once, with around 12% in the top ten. Per germline, CDR1 MNHEY and CDR2 SMNVEV (reference sequence). Trimming cost V 6 bases and J 4 bases; bases outside gene matches: 9. The CDR3 length is 17 residues. The chain employs TRBV27 and TRBJ2-6, with 10 bases matching TRBD1. The sequenced sample was cultured CD8+ T cells from PBMCs, obtained from culture after CMV antigen stimulation. The TCR originated in a human donor in good health (CMV status not recorded). Some clones in this sample may be carry-over from other donors' samples. CDR3 protein: CASRVTGGARGANVLTF. For the CDR3, the DNA is TGTGCCAGCAGGGTGACAGGGGGCGCGAGAGGGGCCAACGTCCTGACTTTC.